This T cell receptor (beta chain) was sequenced in a study of T cells in Graves' hyperthyroidism and ophthalmopathy. Ophthalmopathy in the patients scored at least 3 on Clinical Activity Score and at least 4 on NOSPECS grade, lasting under 3 months. Uncontrolled infections, other autoimmune diseases, pregnancy or lactation led to exclusion of patients. There were TCR beta CDR3 regions amplified from RNA transcripts. First-round RT-PCR with HTBI primers amplified the TCR CDR3 region. TCRdb independently ran MiXCR on the multiplex PCR reads; one entry per CDR3 protein. The data contain around 340,000 distinct CDR3 sequences, around 18% of them seen just once; the ten biggest clones take up less than 20%. In germline, CDR1 is SGHTA, CDR2 FQGNSA. V lost 1 base and J lost 4; bases outside the gene matches: 6. The CDR3 has 15 amino acids.

The chain has TRBV7-2 and TRBJ2-5; TRBD2 agrees at 7 bases. Sequencing input: blood. The sequence derives from a woman aged 40 to 49 with Graves' ophthalmopathy. CDR3 protein: CASSLGEGTRETQYF. In DNA, the CDR3 is TGTGCCAGCAGCTTAGGGGAGGGGACCCGAGAGACCCAGTACTTC.